Sequencing of this T cell receptor (beta chain) was carried out in a study of technical replicates of blood from several donors. The CDR3 sequence is 15 residues long. CDR1 and CDR2 (germline): LNHDA, SQIVND (reference sequence). Losses at the gene ends were 4 bases for V and 1 base for J; bases not matched to a gene: 6. Assay: immunoSEQ multiplex PCR; the TCRdb copy retains only in-frame clones and omits some. The table records 60,000 to 85,000 clones, about 91% of them present only once. The sequence derives from a human donor in good health. Material: T cells isolated from PBMCs. This chain links TRBV19 with TRBJ2-7, with 8 bases that match TRBD1. The CDR3 is CASSRGDRRSYEQYF. Here the CDR3 DNA reads TGTGCCAGTAGTAGGGGGGACAGGCGATCCTACGAGCAGTACTTC.